This T cell receptor beta chain is drawn from a study of T cells in Graves' hyperthyroidism and ophthalmopathy (dated by TCRdb to 2018 to 2020). About the study as a whole: Peripheral blood was sampled at the time of initial diagnosis, prior to any treatment. To identify TCR V-J signatures that set the groups apart, the researchers used a discovery cohort of more than 95 patients, made up of around 40 with Graves' ophthalmopathy and approximately 57 with stable Graves' hyperthyroidism. Prospective prediction of ophthalmopathy was tested in an independent validation cohort of 18 to 20 hyperthyroidism patients and approximately 17 patients who later progressed to ophthalmopathy. The 100 discovery patients were randomly split 7:3 into training and test sets. The study also compared thyroid tissue and blood T-cell repertoires from several Graves' hyperthyroidism patients. After blood sampling, hyperthyroidism patients were treated with methimazole at a starting dose of 30 mg daily, and ophthalmopathy patients were treated with high-dose intravenous methylprednisolone. According to the paper, TCR Vbeta CDR3 sequencing was carried out on around 140 peripheral blood samples, which came from approximately 41 ophthalmopathy, 70 to 80 hyperthyroidism and some 17 progressor patients.

V sheds 4 bases and J sheds 4 bases, leaving 17 bases between their ends. The CDR3 measures 15 amino acids from cysteine to phenylalanine. CDR3 DNA is the only sequence kept; it has 45 bases, read in frame from the first base. CDR1 and CDR2, per the germline V gene, are SGHTA and FQGTGA. The paper as a whole reports these results and caveats: No statistical method was used to set the sample size in advance, and investigators knew the group allocation. In validation, the model predicted progression to ophthalmopathy with 65% to 71% sensitivity and approximately 78% specificity, a median of 6.5 months before onset. Most expanded thyroid clonotypes (frequency above 0.001) were also detected in blood, suggesting blood repertoires may reflect thyroid immune responses. A model built on a 13 V-J signature distinguished ophthalmopathy from stable hyperthyroidism, reaching about 88% sensitivity and approximately 81% specificity in cross-validation and 80%/75% in testing.

Hyperthyroidism patients were newly diagnosed, had a disease duration of under 2 months, and were aged 18 to 65 years. The study excluded patients with uncontrolled infections, other autoimmune diseases, pregnancy or lactation. Diagnoses relied on clinical symptoms, serum thyroxine and TRAb, thyroid ultrasound and orbital computed tomography. For progressor patients, blood was drawn at the first diagnosis of hyperthyroidism, before any ophthalmopathy symptoms had appeared. PBMCs were separated from about 10 ml of fresh peripheral blood using Ficoll-Paque density gradient centrifugation. Patients classed as progressors first received a Graves' hyperthyroidism diagnosis and then went on to develop ophthalmopathy during follow-up. Total RNA was extracted with Trizol reagent, and quality was checked on an Agilent 2100 Bioanalyzer. A word on this clonotype: Its antigen remains undetermined. No quality values exist for individual bases; no much larger clone is one base distant.

The TCR beta CDR3 regions were amplified from RNA transcripts. For the first round of RT-PCR on the TCR CDR3, the HTBI primer set was used together with the Qiagen OneStep RT-PCR kit. Libraries were constructed in a second round of multiplex PCR, after which size selection and purification were carried out. Paired-end sequencing of the libraries was performed with 100 bp reads on an Illumina HiSeq2000. The published analysis was carried out like this. Raw data were processed with SOAPnuke, discarding reads with adapters, uncalled bases, mean Phred below 15, or no exact constant-primer or identifier match. COPE v1.2.5 was used to merge high-quality paired reads, and clonotypes were defined as unique nucleotide sequences. MiTCR v1.1 was used to align the clonotypes against IMGT TRBV, TRBD and TRBJ reference segments. Analysis was restricted to V-J combinations with a frequency above 0.0001, which covered 99.2% of repertoires. The TCS score was defined as the ratio of F50 (clonal expansion) to E x V (chaos), calculated using BLOSUM62-based TCRdist between CDR3 peptides within each V-J. Welch's t-statistics and random forest reduced approximately 520 V-J features to under 15, which were used in a naive Bayes classifier (R e1071). Clones were called with MiXCR by TCRdb after fastp trimmed the public reads at Q25, and only in-frame beta chains were retained. Merged by CDR3 protein, the rows form single entries marked with the most common genes and DNA. In this record, the V and J calls reflect TCRdb's handling and not the investigators' own analysis. The sample includes under 350,000 distinct CDR3 sequences, with around a quarter observed a single time. Clones ranked in the top ten supply about 30% of the sample.

Specimen: blood. The receptor was isolated from a man aged 35 to 55 with Graves' hyperthyroidism that later progressed to Graves' ophthalmopathy. The rearrangement combines TRBV7-3 with TRBJ2-7; the D gene assignment is ambiguous. The CDR3 is CASSSYRAGVYEQYF. The nucleotide sequence is TGTGCCAGCAGCTCCTACCGGGCCGGCGTATACGAGCAGTACTTC.